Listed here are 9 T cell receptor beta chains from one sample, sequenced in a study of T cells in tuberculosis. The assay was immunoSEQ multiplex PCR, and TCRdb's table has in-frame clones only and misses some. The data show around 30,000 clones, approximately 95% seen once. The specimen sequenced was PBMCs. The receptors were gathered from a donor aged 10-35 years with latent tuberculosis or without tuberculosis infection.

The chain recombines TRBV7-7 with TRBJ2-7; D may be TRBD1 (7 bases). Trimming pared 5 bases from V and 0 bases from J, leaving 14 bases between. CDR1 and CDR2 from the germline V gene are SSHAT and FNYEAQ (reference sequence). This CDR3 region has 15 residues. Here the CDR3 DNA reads TGTGCCAGCAGCCCGGGGGACAGCTACTCCTACGAGCAGTACTTC. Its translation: CASSPGDSYSYEQYF.

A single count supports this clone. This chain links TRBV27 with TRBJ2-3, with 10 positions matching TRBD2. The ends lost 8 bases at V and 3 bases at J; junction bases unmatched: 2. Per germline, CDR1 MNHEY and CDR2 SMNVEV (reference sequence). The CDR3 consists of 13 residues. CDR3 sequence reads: CASGLAVTDTQYF. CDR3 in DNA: TGTGCCAGCGGACTAGCGGTTACAGATACGCAGTATTTT.

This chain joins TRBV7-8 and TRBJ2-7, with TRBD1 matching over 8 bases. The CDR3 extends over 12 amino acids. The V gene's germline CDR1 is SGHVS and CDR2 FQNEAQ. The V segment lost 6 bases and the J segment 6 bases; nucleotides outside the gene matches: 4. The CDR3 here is CASSWTGSEQYF. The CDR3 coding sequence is TGTGCCAGCAGTTGGACAGGGAGCGAGCAGTACTTC.

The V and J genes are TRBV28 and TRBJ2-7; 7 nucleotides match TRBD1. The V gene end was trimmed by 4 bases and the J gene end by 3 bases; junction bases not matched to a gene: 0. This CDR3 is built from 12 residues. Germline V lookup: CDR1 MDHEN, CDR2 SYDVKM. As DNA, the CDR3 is TGTGCCAGCAGTTCAGGGGGCTACGAGCAGTACTTC. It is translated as CASSSGGYEQYF.

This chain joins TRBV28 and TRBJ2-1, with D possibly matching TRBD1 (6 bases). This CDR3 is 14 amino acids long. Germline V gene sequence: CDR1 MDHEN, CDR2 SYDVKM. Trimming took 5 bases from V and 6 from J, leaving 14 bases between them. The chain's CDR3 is CASSDWDKGNEQFF. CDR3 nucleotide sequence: TGTGCCAGCAGTGATTGGGACAAGGGCAATGAGCAGTTCTTC.

In DNA, the CDR3 is TGTGCCTGGAGTGTGAACAGGGTGTCTACCTACGAGCAGTACTTC. Protein: CAWSVNRVSTYEQYF. The rearrangement links TRBV30 to TRBJ2-7; tentatively, D is TRBD1 (6 bases). The germline CDR1 and CDR2 sequences are GTSNPN and SVGIG (reference sequence). The CDR3 totals 15 residues. V lost 0 bases, J lost 2 bases, and 14 bases lay in between.

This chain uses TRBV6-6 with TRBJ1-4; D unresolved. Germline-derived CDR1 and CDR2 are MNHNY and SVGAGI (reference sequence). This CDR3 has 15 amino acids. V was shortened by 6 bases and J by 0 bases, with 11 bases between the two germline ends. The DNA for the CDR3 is TGTGCCAGCAGCCCCCCTTCCGCAACTAATGAAAAACTGTTTTTT. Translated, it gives CASSPPSATNEKLFF.

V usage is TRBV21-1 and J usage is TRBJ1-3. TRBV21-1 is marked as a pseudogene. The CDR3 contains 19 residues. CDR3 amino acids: CASSETRGGWCTSGNTIYF. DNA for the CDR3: TGTGCCAGCAGCGAGACTAGGGGGGGATGGTGTACGTCTGGAAACACCATATATTTT.

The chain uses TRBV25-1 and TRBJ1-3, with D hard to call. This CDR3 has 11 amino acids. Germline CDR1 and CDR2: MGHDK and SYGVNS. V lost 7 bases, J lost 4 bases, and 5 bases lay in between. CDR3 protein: CASKRGNTIYF. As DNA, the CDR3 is TGTGCCAGCAAGCGGGGAAACACCATATATTTT.